This T cell receptor beta chain was recorded in a study of shared clonotypes between healthy human individuals. Worth noting for this clone: What it binds is unknown.

TCRdb keeps only in-frame clones here, not all; method: immunoSEQ multiplex PCR. The profile shows around 1.9 million clones, under 95% of them singletons. CD8 cells classed as naive were CD45RO-negative and positively selected for CCR7, excluding terminally differentiated effector memory CD45RA+ cells. This CDR3 region has 19 residues. Unmatched junction bases numbered 17, after V lost 3 bases and J lost 0 bases. The germline V gene encodes CDR1 LNHNV and CDR2 YYDKDF (reference sequence). Study-wide findings and caveats: Sampling used blood alone; tissue repertoires probably differ.

The chain is built from TRBV15 and TRBJ2-7; the match to TRBD2 covers 7 bases. The source of this sequence is a man younger than 30 in good health. Some clones in this sample may be carry-over from other donors' samples. The sequencing sample was made of naive CD8+ T cells from PBMCs. CDR3 nucleotides: TGTGCCACCAGCAGGACGGGACTACTAACAGGCCAAAACTCCTACGAGCAGTACTTC. Amino acids: CATSRTGLLTGQNSYEQYF.